The TCR beta chain described here comes from a study of metastatic and nonmetastatic thyroid tumors. Until they underwent thyroid surgery, no patient had received any treatment. The sample holds many counts of this clone. The CDR3 loop spans 14 amino acids. CDR1 is SNHLY, CDR2 FYNNEI, per germline. Unmatched junction bases numbered 3, after V lost 5 bases and J lost 5 bases. TCRdb called clones again from the PCR reads with MiXCR. Of some 14,000 clones in the sample, roughly 34% were seen once. The receptor's source is a male donor with papillary thyroid cancer or a benign thyroid nodule (not recorded which). Some clones in this sample may be carry-over from other donors' samples. The V gene is TRBV2, the J gene TRBJ2-1, with TRBD2 identical over 10 bases. The source material was tumor tissue. The CDR3 DNA sequence: TGTGCCAGCAGTCGGACTAGCGGCAACAATGAGCAGTTCTTC. Translation: CASSRTSGNNEQFF.